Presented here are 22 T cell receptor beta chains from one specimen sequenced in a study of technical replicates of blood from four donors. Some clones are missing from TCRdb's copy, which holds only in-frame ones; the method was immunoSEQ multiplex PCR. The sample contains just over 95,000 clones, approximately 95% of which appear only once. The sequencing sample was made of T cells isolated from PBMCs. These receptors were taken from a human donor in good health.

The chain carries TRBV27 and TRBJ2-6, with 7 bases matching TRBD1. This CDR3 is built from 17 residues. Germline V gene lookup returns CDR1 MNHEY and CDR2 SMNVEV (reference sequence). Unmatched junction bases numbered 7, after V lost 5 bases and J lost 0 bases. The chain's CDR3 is CASSPRDSLSGANVLTF. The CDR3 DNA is TGTGCCAGCAGTCCCCGGGACAGTCTCTCTGGGGCCAACGTCCTGACTTTC.

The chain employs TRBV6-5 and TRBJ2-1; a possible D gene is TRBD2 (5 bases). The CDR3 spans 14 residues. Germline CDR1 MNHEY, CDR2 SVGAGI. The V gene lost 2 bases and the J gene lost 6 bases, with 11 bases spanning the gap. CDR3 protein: CASSYPGSSNEQFF. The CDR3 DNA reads TGTGCCAGCAGTTACCCGGGAAGTTCCAATGAGCAGTTCTTC.

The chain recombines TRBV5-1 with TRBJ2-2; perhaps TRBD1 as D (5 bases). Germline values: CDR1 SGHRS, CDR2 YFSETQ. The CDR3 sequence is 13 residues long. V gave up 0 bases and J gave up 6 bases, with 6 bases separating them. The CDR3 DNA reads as TGCGCCAGCAGCTTGGAGGGGCCCGGGGAGCTGTTTTTT. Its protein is CASSLEGPGELFF. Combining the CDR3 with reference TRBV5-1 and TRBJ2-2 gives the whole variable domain KAGVTQTPRYLIKTRGQQVTLSCSPISGHRSVSWYQQTPGQGLQFLFEYFSETQRNKGNFPGRFSGRQFSNSRSEMNVSTLELGDSALYLCASSLEGPGELFFGEGSRLTVL.

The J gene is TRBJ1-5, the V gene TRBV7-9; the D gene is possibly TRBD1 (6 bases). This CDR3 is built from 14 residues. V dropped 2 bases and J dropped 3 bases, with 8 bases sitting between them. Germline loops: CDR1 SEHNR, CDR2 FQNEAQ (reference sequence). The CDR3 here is CASSLSGDNQPQHF. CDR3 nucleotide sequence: TGTGCCAGCAGCTTATCAGGGGACAATCAGCCCCAGCATTTT. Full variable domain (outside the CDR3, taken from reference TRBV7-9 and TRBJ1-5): DTGVSQNPRHKITKRGQNVTFRCDPISEHNRLYWYRQTLGQGPEFLTYFQNEAQLEKSRLLSDRFSAERPKGSFSTLEIQRTEQGDSAMYLCASSLSGDNQPQHFGDGTRLSIL.

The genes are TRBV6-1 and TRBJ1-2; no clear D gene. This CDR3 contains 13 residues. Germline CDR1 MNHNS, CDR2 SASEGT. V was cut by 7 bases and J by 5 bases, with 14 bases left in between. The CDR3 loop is CASTNWREYGYTF. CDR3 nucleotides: TGTGCCAGCACGAACTGGAGGGAGTATGGCTACACCTTC.

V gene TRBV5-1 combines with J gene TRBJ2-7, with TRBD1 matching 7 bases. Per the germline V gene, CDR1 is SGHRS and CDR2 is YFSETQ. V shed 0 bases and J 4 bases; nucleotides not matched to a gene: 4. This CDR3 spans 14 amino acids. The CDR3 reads CASSLEGGRYEQYF. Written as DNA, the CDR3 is TGCGCCAGCAGCTTGGAAGGGGGCCGGTACGAGCAGTACTTC.

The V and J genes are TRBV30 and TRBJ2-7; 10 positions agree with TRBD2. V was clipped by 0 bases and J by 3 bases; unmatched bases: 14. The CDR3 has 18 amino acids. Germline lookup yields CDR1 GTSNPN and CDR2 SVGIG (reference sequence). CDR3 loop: CAWSVLASGSLGDYEQYF. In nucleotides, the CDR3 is TGTGCCTGGAGTGTACTGGCTAGCGGGAGTCTAGGGGACTACGAGCAGTACTTC.

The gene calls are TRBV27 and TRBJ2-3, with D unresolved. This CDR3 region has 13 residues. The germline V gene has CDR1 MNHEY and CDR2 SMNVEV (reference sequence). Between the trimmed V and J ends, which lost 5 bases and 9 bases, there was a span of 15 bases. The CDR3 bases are TGTGCCAGCAGTCAGACCCGGGTTATGACGCAGTATTTT. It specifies CASSQTRVMTQYF.

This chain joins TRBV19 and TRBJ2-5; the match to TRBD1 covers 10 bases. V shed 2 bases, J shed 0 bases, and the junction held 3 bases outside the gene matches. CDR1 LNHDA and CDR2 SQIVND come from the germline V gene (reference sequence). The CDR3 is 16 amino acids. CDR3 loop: CASSIIGTGDQETQYF. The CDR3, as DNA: TGTGCCAGTAGTATAATAGGGACAGGGGACCAAGAGACCCAGTACTTC.

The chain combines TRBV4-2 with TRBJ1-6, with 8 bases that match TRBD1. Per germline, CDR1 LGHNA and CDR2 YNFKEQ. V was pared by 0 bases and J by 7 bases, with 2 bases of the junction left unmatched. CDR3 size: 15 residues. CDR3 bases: TGTGCCAGCAGCCAAGAGGACAGGGCGAATTCACCCCTCCACTTT. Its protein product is CASSQEDRANSPLHF.

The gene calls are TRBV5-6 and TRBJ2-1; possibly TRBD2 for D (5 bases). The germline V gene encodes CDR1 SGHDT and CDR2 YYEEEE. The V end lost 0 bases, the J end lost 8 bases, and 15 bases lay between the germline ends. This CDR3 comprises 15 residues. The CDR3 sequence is CASSLVGSGSDEQFF. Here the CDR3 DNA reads TGTGCCAGCAGCTTGGTCGGATCGGGAAGCGATGAGCAGTTCTTC.

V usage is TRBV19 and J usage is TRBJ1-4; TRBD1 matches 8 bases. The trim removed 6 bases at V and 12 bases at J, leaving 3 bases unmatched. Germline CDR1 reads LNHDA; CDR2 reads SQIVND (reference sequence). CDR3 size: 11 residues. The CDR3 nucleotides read TGTGCCAGTAGGGACAGGGCAGAACTGTTTTTT. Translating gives CASRDRAELFF.

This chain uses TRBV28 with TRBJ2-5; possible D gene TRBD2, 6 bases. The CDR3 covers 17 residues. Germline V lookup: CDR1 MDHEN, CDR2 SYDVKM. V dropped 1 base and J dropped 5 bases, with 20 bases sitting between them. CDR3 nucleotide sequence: TGTGCCAGCAGTTTATTCTGGATAGCGGCACCAAGGGAGACCCAGTACTTC. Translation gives CASSLFWIAAPRETQYF. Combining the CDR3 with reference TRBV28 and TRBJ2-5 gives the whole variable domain DVKVTQSSRYLVKRTGEKVFLECVQDMDHENMFWYRQDPGLGLRLIYFSYDVKMKEKGDIPEGYSVSREKKERFSLILESASTNQTSMYLCASSLFWIAAPRETQYFGPGTRLLVL.

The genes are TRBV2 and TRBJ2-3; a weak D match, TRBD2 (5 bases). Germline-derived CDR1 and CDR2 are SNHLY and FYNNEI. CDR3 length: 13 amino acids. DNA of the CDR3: TGTGCTGTACGAGGGCCGAACACAGATACGCAGTATTTT. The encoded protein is CAVRGPNTDTQYF.

The CDR3 DNA follows: TGTGCCAGCAGCCCCCGACAGGGCTTAATCAATGAGCAGTTCTTC. It yields the protein CASSPRQGLINEQFF. V gene TRBV7-2 combines with J gene TRBJ2-1; 7 bases are a match to TRBD1. This CDR3 is built from 15 residues. The ends lost 5 bases at V and 6 bases at J; junction bases unmatched: 10. Germline CDR1 SGHTA, CDR2 FQGNSA.

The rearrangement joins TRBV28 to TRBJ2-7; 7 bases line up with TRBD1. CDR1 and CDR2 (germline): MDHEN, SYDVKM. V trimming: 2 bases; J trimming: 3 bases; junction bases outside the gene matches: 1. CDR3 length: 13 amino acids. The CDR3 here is CASSLPGGYEQYF. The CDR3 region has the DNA TGTGCCAGCAGTTTACCAGGGGGCTACGAGCAGTACTTC.

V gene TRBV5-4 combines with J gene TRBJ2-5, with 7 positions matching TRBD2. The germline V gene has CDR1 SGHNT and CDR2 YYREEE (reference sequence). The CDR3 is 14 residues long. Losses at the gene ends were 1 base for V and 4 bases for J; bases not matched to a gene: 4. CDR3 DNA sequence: TGTGCCAGCAGCTTGTGGTGGGAGGGAGAGACCCAGTACTTC. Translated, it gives CASSLWWEGETQYF. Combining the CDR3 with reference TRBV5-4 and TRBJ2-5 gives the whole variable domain ETGVTQSPTHLIKTRGQQVTLRCSSQSGHNTVSWYQQALGQGPQFIFQYYREEENGRGNFPPRFSGLQFPNYSSELNVNALELDDSALYLCASSLWWEGETQYFGPGTRLLVL.

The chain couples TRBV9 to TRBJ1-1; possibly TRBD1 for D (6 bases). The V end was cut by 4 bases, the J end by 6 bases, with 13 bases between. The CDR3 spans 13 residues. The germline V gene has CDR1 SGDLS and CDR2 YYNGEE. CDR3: CASSLIRGAEAFF. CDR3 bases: TGTGCCAGCAGCCTAATCAGGGGAGCTGAAGCTTTCTTT.

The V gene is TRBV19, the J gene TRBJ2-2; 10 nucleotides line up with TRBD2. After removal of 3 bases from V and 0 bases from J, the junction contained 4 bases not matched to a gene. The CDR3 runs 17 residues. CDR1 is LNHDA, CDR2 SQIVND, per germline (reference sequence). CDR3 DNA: TGTGCCAGTAGTATCCTAGCGGGAGCATCGAACACCGGGGAGCTGTTTTTT. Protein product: CASSILAGASNTGELFF.

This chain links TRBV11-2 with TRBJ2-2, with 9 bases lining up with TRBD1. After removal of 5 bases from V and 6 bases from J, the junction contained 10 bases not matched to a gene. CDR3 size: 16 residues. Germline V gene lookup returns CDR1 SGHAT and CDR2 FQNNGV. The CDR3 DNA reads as TGTGCCAGCAGCCAACCGGGACAGGGCTTTTCCGGGGAGCTGTTTTTT. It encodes CASSQPGQGFSGELFF. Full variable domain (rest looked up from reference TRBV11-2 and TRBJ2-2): EAGVAQSPRYKIIEKRQSVAFWCNPISGHATLYWYQQILGQGPKLLIQFQNNGVVDDSQLPKDRFSAERLKGVDSTLKIQPAKLEDSAVYLCASSQPGQGFSGELFFGEGSRLTVL.

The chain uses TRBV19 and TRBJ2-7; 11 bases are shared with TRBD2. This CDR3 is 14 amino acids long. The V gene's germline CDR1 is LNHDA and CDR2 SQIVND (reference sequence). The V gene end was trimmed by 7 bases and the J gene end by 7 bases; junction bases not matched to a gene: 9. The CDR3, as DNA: TGTGCCAGTACCCAGACTAGCGGGATTCAGGAGCAGTACTTC. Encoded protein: CASTQTSGIQEQYF.

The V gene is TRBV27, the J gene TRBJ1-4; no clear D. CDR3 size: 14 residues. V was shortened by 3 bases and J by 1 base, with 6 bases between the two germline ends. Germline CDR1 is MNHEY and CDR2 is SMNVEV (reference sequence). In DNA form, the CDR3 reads TGTGCCAGCAGTTTTAGCGAAACTAATGAAAAACTGTTTTTT. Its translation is CASSFSETNEKLFF.